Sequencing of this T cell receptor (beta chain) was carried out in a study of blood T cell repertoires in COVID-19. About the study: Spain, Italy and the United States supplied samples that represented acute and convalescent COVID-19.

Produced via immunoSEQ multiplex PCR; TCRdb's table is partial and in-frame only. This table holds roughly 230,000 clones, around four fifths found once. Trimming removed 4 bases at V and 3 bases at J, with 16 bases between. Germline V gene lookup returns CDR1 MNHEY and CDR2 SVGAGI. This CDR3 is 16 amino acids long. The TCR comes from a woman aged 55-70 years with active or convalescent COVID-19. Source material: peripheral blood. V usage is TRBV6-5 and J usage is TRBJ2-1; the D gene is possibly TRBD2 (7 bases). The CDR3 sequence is CASSSARGGGYNEQFF. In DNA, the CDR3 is TGTGCCAGCAGTTCCGCCCGAGGGGGGGGCTACAATGAGCAGTTCTTC.